These 11 T cell receptor beta chains were sequenced from one sample in a study of OX40 agonist ivuxolimab in advanced cancers. The data were produced by immunoSEQ multiplex PCR, yet TCRdb's version contains in-frame clones alone and is incomplete. The sample yields around 70,000 clones, around nine tenths seen once. Sequencing used CD4+ or CD8+ T cells sorted from blood, obtained in a trial of the OX40 agonist ivuxolimab. Receptors originate from an adult with an advanced solid tumor such as melanoma, head and neck, liver or kidney cancer.

The chain combines TRBV7-3 with TRBJ2-3, with D perhaps matching TRBD1 or TRBD2 (6 bases each). The germline V gene has CDR1 SGHTA and CDR2 FQGTGA. This CDR3 is built from 14 residues. Trimming took off 5 bases at V and 0 bases at J, with 9 bases between the two ends. The CDR3 coding sequence is TGTGCCAGCAGCCCGGGGGCTAGCACAGATACGCAGTATTTT. This gives the protein CASSPGASTDTQYF.

A single count supports this clone. V and J are TRBV7-9 and TRBJ2-7; D tentatively reads TRBD1 or TRBD2 (5 bases each). The V and J ends lost 5 bases and 2 bases respectively, with 16 bases between them. CDR1 is SEHNR and CDR2 is FQNEAQ in the germline V gene (reference sequence). The CDR3 consists of 15 residues. Here the CDR3 reads CASSRMGTTTYEQYF. The CDR3 DNA reads as TGTGCCAGCAGCCGGATGGGGACGACTACCTACGAGCAGTACTTC.

The CDR3 DNA reads as TGCGCCAGCAGCTCCCCGGGACTAGCGGGGGTCTATGAGCAGTTCTTC. Amino acids: CASSSPGLAGVYEQFF. J is TRBJ2-1 and V is TRBV5-1, with 14 bases aligning to TRBD2. The germline V gene has CDR1 SGHRS and CDR2 YFSETQ. Germline trimming cut 3 bases from V and 8 bases from J; bases unmatched to any gene: 7. The CDR3 extends over 16 amino acids.

This clone was found once. The chain is built from TRBV11-3 and TRBJ1-3, with D perhaps matching TRBD1 (5 bases). Germline values: CDR1 SGHNT, CDR2 YENEEA. The CDR3 runs to 17 residues. Trimming removed 0 bases from V and 3 bases from J, with 15 bases in between. In nucleotides, the CDR3 is TGTGCCAGCAGCTTAGACTGGGGCCGCGGCGATGGAAACACCATATATTTT. As protein: CASSLDWGRGDGNTIYF.

This chain connects TRBV19 to TRBJ1-2; D is perhaps TRBD1 (5 bases). Deletions cut 11 bases from V and 6 bases from J, with 19 bases between. This CDR3 is built from 13 residues. Germline-derived CDR1 and CDR2 are LNHDA and SQIVND (reference sequence). CDR3 amino acids: CACTRGLYNGYTF. As DNA, the CDR3 is TGTGCCTGCACTCGGGGGTTATATAATGGCTACACCTTC.

V gene TRBV6-5 combines with J gene TRBJ2-1; 9 bases are a match to TRBD1. The CDR3 covers 13 residues. Looked up from germline, CDR1 is MNHEY and CDR2 is SVGAGI. With V trimmed by 6 bases and J by 15 bases, 12 bases remained unmatched. CDR3 in amino acids: CASRKQGAVRLFF. The CDR3 DNA sequence: TGTGCCAGCAGGAAACAGGGGGCGGTTAGATTGTTCTTC.

This clone was detected only once. The genes are TRBV6-5 and TRBJ2-7; 8 bases fit TRBD2. The length of the CDR3 is 16 residues. J was trimmed by 12 bases and V by 0 bases; bases with no gene match: 16. Germline V gene lookup returns CDR1 MNHEY and CDR2 SVGAGI. CDR3 loop: CASSYSTGGGPSQLYF. The CDR3 nucleotides read TGTGCCAGCAGTTACTCGACAGGCGGGGGGCCCTCGCAATTGTACTTC.

This chain joins TRBV11-3 and TRBJ2-7; the D gene is possibly TRBD1 (6 bases). This CDR3 contains 13 residues. Per germline, CDR1 SGHNT and CDR2 YENEEA. Trimming pared 2 bases from V and 7 bases from J, leaving 12 bases between. The CDR3 region has the DNA TGTGCCAGCAGCTTACGGGACATGGGGGAGCAGTACTTC. Translating it yields CASSLRDMGEQYF. Using reference TRBV11-3 and TRBJ2-7 for the parts outside the CDR3, the full variable domain is EAGVVQSPRYKIIEKKQPVAFWCNPISGHNTLYWYLQNLGQGPELLIRYENEEAVDDSQLPKDRFSAERLKGVDSTLKIQPAELGDSAVYLCASSLRDMGEQYFGPGTRLTVT.

This clone has only one observation. This chain connects TRBV5-1 to TRBJ2-3; 12 nucleotides align to TRBD2. The CDR3 runs to 17 residues. Losses at the gene ends were 0 bases for V and 5 bases for J; bases not matched to a gene: 7. Per the germline V gene, CDR1 is SGHRS and CDR2 is YFSETQ. The CDR3 protein is CASSLGASGRAKDTQYF. The CDR3 region has the DNA TGCGCCAGCAGCTTGGGAGCTAGCGGGAGGGCCAAAGATACGCAGTATTTT.

This chain uses TRBV5-1 with TRBJ1-2; D uncertain. The V gene lost 1 base and the J gene lost 0 bases, with 10 bases spanning the gap. Germline CDR1 SGHRS, CDR2 YFSETQ. The CDR3 spans 15 residues. CDR3 amino acids: CASSLNGLTNYGYTF. The CDR3 nucleotides read TGCGCCAGCAGCTTGAACGGATTGACTAACTATGGCTACACCTTC. The full variable domain, its missing parts supplied by reference TRBV5-1 and TRBJ1-2, is KAGVTQTPRYLIKTRGQQVTLSCSPISGHRSVSWYQQTPGQGLQFLFEYFSETQRNKGNFPGRFSGRQFSNSRSEMNVSTLELGDSALYLCASSLNGLTNYGYTFGSGTRLTVV.

This chain links TRBV28 with TRBJ1-1, with D hard to call. V lost 7 bases and J lost 0, with 12 bases in between. Germline assignment: CDR1 MDHEN and CDR2 SYDVKM. This CDR3 contains 14 residues. Written as DNA, the CDR3 is TGTGCCAGCACCCTGGGCCGTTTGAACACTGAAGCTTTCTTT. Amino acids: CASTLGRLNTEAFF.